The clone carrying this TCR beta chain was seen many times. Antigen specificity is unknown. The CDR3 has 13 amino acids. The germline V gene has CDR1 SEHNR and CDR2 FQNEAQ (reference sequence). V trimming: 9 bases; J trimming: 0 bases; junction bases outside the gene matches: 5. RNA transcripts were the source from which TCR beta CDR3 regions were amplified. Investigators did first-round RT-PCR with HTBI primers, then second-round multiplex PCR. TCRdb passed the multiplex PCR reads through MiXCR, listing each CDR3 protein once. The sample lists around 660,000 distinct CDR3 sequences, more than 40% occurring once. Donors with ophthalmopathy: moderate-to-severe activity, CAS ≥3, NOSPECS ≥4, duration under 3 months. Exclusion criteria comprised other autoimmune diseases, uncontrolled infections, pregnancy or lactation in patients. The sample belongs to a study of Graves' ophthalmopathy and Graves' hyperthyroidism.

Study-wide points: Most expanded thyroid clonotypes above 0.001 frequency also appeared in blood. Progression of ophthalmopathy was predicted by the model with about 67% sensitivity and around 72% specificity.

The clonotype originates from an adult man with Graves' ophthalmopathy. V gene TRBV7-9 combines with J gene TRBJ2-7; the match to TRBD1 covers 7 bases. The sequencing sample was made of peripheral blood. Written as DNA, the CDR3 is TGTGCCAGTAAGGGACAGAACTCCTACGAGCAGTACTTC. Translating it yields CASKGQNSYEQYF.